These 3 T cell receptor beta chains came from one sample sequenced in a study of technical replicates of blood from several donors. Profiling relied on immunoSEQ multiplex PCR, and the TCRdb table lists in-frame clones only, not all of them. Altogether fewer than 90,000 clones are present, roughly 94% being singletons, with the ten largest covering more than 0.2%. Sequenced input: T cells isolated from PBMCs. These receptors all stem from a human donor in good health.

The chain is built from TRBV12-5 and TRBJ1-1; D call uncertain. Germline loops: CDR1 LGHNT, CDR2 FRNRAP. The CDR3 runs to 14 residues. V was shortened by 2 bases and J by 1 base, with 8 bases between the two germline ends. The DNA of the CDR3 is TGTGCTAGTGGTTTGAGTCAGGCGAACACTGAAGCTTTCTTT. It encodes CASGLSQANTEAFF.

V is TRBV6-5 and J is TRBJ1-1; TRBD1 is a possible D gene (5 bases). Trimming stripped 0 bases from V and 5 bases from J, with 13 bases between. The CDR3 loop spans 15 amino acids. Looked up from germline, CDR1 is MNHEY and CDR2 is SVGAGI. The CDR3 nucleotides are TGTGCCAGCAGTTACTCGGCTTTTAAGGGGACTGAAGCTTTCTTT. It translates to CASSYSAFKGTEAFF.

This clone was seen just once. V gene TRBV27 combines with J gene TRBJ2-7; 7 bases agree with TRBD1. The CDR3 runs to 13 residues. V trimming: 2 bases; J trimming: 5 bases; junction bases outside the gene matches: 3. The germline V gene encodes CDR1 MNHEY and CDR2 SMNVEV (reference sequence). CDR3 in amino acids: CASSLDRANEQYF. The CDR3 nucleotides read TGTGCCAGCAGTTTAGACAGGGCCAACGAGCAGTACTTC.